This entry lists 10 T cell receptor beta chains sequenced from one sample in a study of TIL therapy for anti-PD-1-resistant metastatic lung cancer (dated by TCRdb to the early 2020s). The intended sense of this specimen's time point label: pre-treatment sample, taken before nivolumab and TIL therapy. TCR beta CDR3 regions were amplified from genomic DNA with the immunoSEQ v3 hsTCRB kit using bias-controlled multiplex PCR. TCRdb took over this immuneACCESS table, retaining in-frame rearrangements with V and J assigned. Such tables are incomplete; in checked studies, under half of the missing clones stem from an unresolved V gene, and the remainder is unexplained. This sample comprises 55,000 to 70,000 clones, roughly 87% of them detected only once. About 2.5% of the sample rests with the top ten. The sample in question was blood, obtained at baseline. The receptors were sampled from a person aged 25-85 years with non-small cell lung cancer.

V is TRBV30 and J is TRBJ1-4, with TRBD1 identical over 8 bases. J lost 6 bases, V lost 1 base, and 7 bases had no gene match. Germline CDR1 GTSNPN, CDR2 SVGIG (reference sequence). The CDR3 spans 15 residues. CDR3 sequence (DNA): TGTGCCTGGAGTGCCGGGCAGGGGGCCGATGAAAAACTGTTTTTT. The encoded protein is CAWSAGQGADEKLFF. The full variable domain, completed using reference TRBV30 and TRBJ1-4, is SQTIHQWPATLVQPVGSPLSLECTVEGTSNPNLYWYRQAAGRGLQLLFYSVGIGQISSEVPQNLSASRPQDRQFILSSKKLLLSDSGFYLCAWSAGQGADEKLFFGSGTQLSVL.

V and J are TRBV18 and TRBJ2-7; 9 bases are shared with TRBD1. Per the germline V gene, CDR1 is KGHSH and CDR2 is LQKENI. CDR3 length equals 14 residues. V gave up 4 bases and J gave up 2 bases; unmatched junction bases: 3. CDR3 amino acids: CASSRDRAPYEQYF. The DNA of the CDR3 is TGTGCCAGCTCACGGGACAGGGCCCCCTACGAGCAGTACTTC.

V and J are TRBV19 and TRBJ2-5, with 13 bases that match TRBD2. CDR3 size: 16 residues. Germline lookup yields CDR1 LNHDA and CDR2 SQIVND (reference sequence). J was trimmed by 4 bases and V by 4 bases; bases with no gene match: 6. CDR3 sequence reads: CASSTGLAGSGETQYF. The CDR3 nucleotides read TGTGCCAGTAGTACGGGACTAGCGGGATCGGGAGAGACCCAGTACTTC.

The rearrangement links TRBV28 to TRBJ1-1; D uncertain. Trimming stripped 3 bases from V and 0 bases from J, with 8 bases between. CDR3 length equals 14 residues. Germline V gene lookup returns CDR1 MDHEN and CDR2 SYDVKM. CDR3 coding DNA: TGTGCCAGCAGTTTGGCAGAACTGAACACTGAAGCTTTCTTT. It translates to CASSLAELNTEAFF.

The rearrangement uses TRBV12-5 and TRBJ2-7; the D gene is possibly TRBD1 (5 bases). The CDR3 sequence is 15 residues long. Germline lookup yields CDR1 LGHNT and CDR2 FRNRAP. The V end lost 4 bases, the J end lost 7 bases, and 20 bases lay between the germline ends. For the CDR3, the DNA is TGTGCTAGTGGTTACGTCCCCGGTCAGGGCTGGGAGCAGTACTTC. Residues: CASGYVPGQGWEQYF.

V and J are TRBV10-3 and TRBJ2-3; D is perhaps TRBD1 or TRBD2 (5 bases each). Germline values: CDR1 ENHRY, CDR2 SYGVKD. The CDR3 sequence is 17 residues long. V dropped 0 bases and J dropped 0 bases, with 13 bases sitting between them. The CDR3 region is CAISESGLAVSTDTQYF. The CDR3 nucleotides read TGTGCCATCAGTGAGTCGGGGCTAGCAGTTAGCACAGATACGCAGTATTTT.

The rearrangement links TRBV4-1 to TRBJ1-5; 7 positions match TRBD1. The CDR3 covers 16 residues. Germline CDR1 reads MGHRA; CDR2 reads YSYEKL. V shed 3 bases and J 1 base; nucleotides not matched to a gene: 6. In DNA, the CDR3 is TGCGCCAGCAGCCAGGGCTCGGGACAGAGCAATCAGCCCCAGCATTTT. Translated: CASSQGSGQSNQPQHF.

This clone has just one count. CDR3 region: CASSEASSGNTEAFF. The CDR3, as DNA: TGTGCCAGCAGTGAAGCATCGTCAGGAAACACTGAAGCTTTCTTT. This chain uses TRBV6-1 with TRBJ1-1; D call uncertain. The CDR3 length is 15 residues. Trimming took 0 bases from V and 2 from J, leaving 10 bases between them. Germline CDR1 MNHNS, CDR2 SASEGT.

The chain carries TRBV5-8 and TRBJ2-1, with TRBD2 matching 7 bases. This CDR3 has 15 amino acids. The J segment lost 7 bases and the V segment lost 2 bases, leaving 9 bases of the junction unmatched. The V gene's germline CDR1 is SGHTS and CDR2 YDEGEE. This CDR3 reads CASSLWLSGVNEQFF. The CDR3 DNA sequence: TGTGCCAGCAGCTTATGGTTAAGCGGGGTAAATGAGCAGTTCTTC.

The V call is TRBV10-1, the J call TRBJ2-7; TRBD1 aligns across 7 bases. Unmatched junction bases numbered 6, after V lost 5 bases and J lost 5 bases. Germline V gene sequence: CDR1 WNHNN, CDR2 SYGVQD (reference sequence). The CDR3 runs 13 residues. The chain's CDR3 is CASSPGQFNEQYF. CDR3 nucleotides: TGCGCCAGCAGTCCGGGACAGTTTAACGAGCAGTACTTC.